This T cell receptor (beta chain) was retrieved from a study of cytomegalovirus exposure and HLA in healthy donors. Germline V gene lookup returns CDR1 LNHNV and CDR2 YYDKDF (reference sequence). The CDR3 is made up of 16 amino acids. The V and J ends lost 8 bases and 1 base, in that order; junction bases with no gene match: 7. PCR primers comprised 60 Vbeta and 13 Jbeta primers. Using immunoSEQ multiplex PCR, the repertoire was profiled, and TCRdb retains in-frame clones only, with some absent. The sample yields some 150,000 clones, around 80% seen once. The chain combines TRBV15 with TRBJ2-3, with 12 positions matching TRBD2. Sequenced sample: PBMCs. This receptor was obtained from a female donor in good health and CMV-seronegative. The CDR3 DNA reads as TGTGCCACCGGACTAGCGGGACGGTGGGGCACAGATACGCAGTATTTT. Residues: CATGLAGRWGTDTQYF.